The 2 T cell receptor beta chains presented below share a single source sample, sequenced in a study of control samples from healthy donors and cancer patients (dated by TCRdb to about 2020). The protocol used for the library was the immunoSEQ multiplex PCR assay. Sourced from immuneACCESS, this table was stored by TCRdb with only in-frame sequences that have V and J called. A share of the clones is absent; for the studies checked, an unresolved V gene accounts for under half, and the remainder has no known explanation. The sample has about 190,000 clones on record, roughly nine tenths of them singletons. The ten largest clones capture approximately 1.8% of the sample. Sequenced sample: blood. The source is a man aged 25-40 years in good health.

The chain links TRBV4-2 to TRBJ1-6, with TRBD1 identical over 7 bases. The CDR3 consists of 17 residues. From germline, CDR1 is LGHNA and CDR2 YNFKEQ. J was trimmed by 0 bases and V by 3 bases; bases with no gene match: 5. The DNA of the CDR3 is TGTGCCAGCAGCCACCACAGGGGTAGCTCCTATAATTCACCCCTCCACTTT. Amino acids: CASSHHRGSSYNSPLHF.

CDR3 region: CASSQGPLSRRTSSYNSPLHF. DNA of the CDR3: TGCGCCAGCAGCCAAGGCCCTTTATCTCGACGGACTTCCTCCTATAATTCACCCCTCCACTTT. The chain couples TRBV4-1 to TRBJ1-6; D gene uncertain. Trimming took 1 base from V and 0 from J, leaving 22 bases between them. CDR1 is MGHRA, CDR2 YSYEKL, per germline. CDR3 length: 21 amino acids.